The 8 T cell receptor beta chains given below trace back to one sample, sequenced in a study of OX40 agonist ivuxolimab in advanced cancers. Measured with immunoSEQ multiplex PCR; TCRdb has only the in-frame clones, and not every one. The sample lists fewer than 40,000 clones; roughly nine tenths were seen once. The sample was CD4+ or CD8+ T cells sorted from blood, taken in a trial of the OX40 agonist ivuxolimab. The source of these receptors is an adult with an advanced solid tumor such as melanoma, head and neck, liver or kidney cancer.

This sequence joins TRBV25-1 and TRBJ2-7; no firm D call. The CDR3 is 14 amino acids. V dropped 1 base and J dropped 3 bases, with 10 bases sitting between them. CDR1 is MGHDK, CDR2 SYGVNS, per germline. This CDR3 is CASSESAPLYEQYF. DNA of the CDR3: TGTGCCAGCAGTGAATCCGCTCCCCTCTACGAGCAGTACTTC.

This chain uses TRBV11-2 with TRBJ2-7; no definite D call. The CDR3 loop spans 14 amino acids. The germline gives CDR1 SGHAT, CDR2 FQNNGV. The ends were cut back, 0 bases at V and 4 bases at J, with 10 bases in the middle. The CDR3 spells CASSLDQWGYEQYF. CDR3 bases: TGTGCCAGCAGCTTAGATCAATGGGGATACGAGCAGTACTTC.

The chain has TRBV28 and TRBJ2-5, with D maybe TRBD1 (5 bases). From germline, CDR1 is MDHEN and CDR2 SYDVKM. The length of the CDR3 is 15 residues. V lost 2 bases, J lost 7 bases, and 17 bases lay in between. This CDR3 is CASSLLLVVQGTQYF. The CDR3, as DNA: TGTGCCAGCAGTTTACTTTTGGTCGTCCAGGGGACCCAGTACTTC.

The rearrangement uses TRBV7-9 and TRBJ2-5, with a tentative D call TRBD2 (6 bases). This CDR3 is 15 amino acids long. The V gene's germline CDR1 is SEHNR and CDR2 FQNEAQ (reference sequence). Trimming took 4 bases from V and 2 from J, leaving 14 bases between them. CDR3 DNA: TGTGCCAGCAGCTCGGAAGGGACTTGGCAAGAGACCCAGTACTTC. Its protein is CASSSEGTWQETQYF.

This sequence joins TRBV19 and TRBJ2-1, with a tentative D call TRBD1 (6 bases). The V gene lost 4 bases and the J gene lost 8 bases, with 15 bases spanning the gap. Germline V gives CDR1 LNHDA, CDR2 SQIVND (reference sequence). The CDR3 is 14 residues long. CDR3 protein: CASSTWTVTHEQFF. The CDR3 nucleotides read TGTGCCAGTAGTACCTGGACAGTAACGCATGAGCAGTTCTTC.

V gene TRBV5-1 combines with J gene TRBJ1-2; D gene uncertain. The CDR3 is 14 residues long. Trimming shortened V by 4 bases and J by 2 bases, and 12 bases separated the two germline ends. The germline V gene encodes CDR1 SGHRS and CDR2 YFSETQ. CDR3 in amino acids: CASSGNRLNYGYTF. In DNA form, the CDR3 reads TGCGCCAGCAGCGGAAACAGACTCAACTATGGCTACACCTTC.

The CDR3 loop is CASSLTGGSNYGYTF. As DNA, the CDR3 is TGCGCCAGCAGCTTGACAGGGGGATCTAACTATGGCTACACCTTC. The chain carries TRBV5-1 and TRBJ1-2, with 8 bases lining up with TRBD1. Looked up from germline, CDR1 is SGHRS and CDR2 is YFSETQ. Unmatched junction bases numbered 2, after V lost 1 base and J lost 0 bases. This CDR3 has 15 residues.

This clone was seen a handful of times. The chain links TRBV2 to TRBJ2-4, with no clear D. CDR1 is SNHLY and CDR2 is FYNNEI in the germline V gene. V was clipped by 5 bases and J by 8 bases, with 13 bases between them. The CDR3 contains 13 residues. CDR3 loop: CASSSTAGDIQYF. The CDR3 nucleotides read TGTGCCAGCAGTTCAACGGCTGGCGACATTCAGTACTTC. The whole variable domain, filled in from reference TRBV2 and TRBJ2-4, reads EPEVTQTPSHQVTQMGQEVILRCVPISNHLYFYWYRQILGQKVEFLVSFYNNEISEKSEIFDDQFSVERPDGSNFTLKIRSTKLEDSAMYFCASSSTAGDIQYFGAGTRLSVL.